Following are 25 T cell receptor beta chains from one sample sequenced in a study of blood T cell repertoires in COVID-19. The protocol was immunoSEQ multiplex PCR, while the TCRdb copy is restricted to in-frame clones and leaves out a portion. The top ten hold roughly 8.9% of the sample, which has over 140,000 clones, 75% to 80% seen once. The specimen was peripheral blood. Receptors originate from a woman in her forties or fifties with active or convalescent COVID-19.

The chain couples TRBV7-8 to TRBJ1-2; no clear D. The V and J ends lost 5 bases and 8 bases respectively, with 12 bases between them. The CDR3 loop spans 12 amino acids. The V gene's germline CDR1 is SGHVS and CDR2 FQNEAQ. CDR3 in DNA: TGTGCCAGCAGCGCCCGACAAGAAGGCTACACCTTC. The encoded protein is CASSARQEGYTF.

The gene calls are TRBV29-1 and TRBJ1-1; D is uncertain. CDR1 and CDR2 from the germline V gene are SQVTM and ANQGSEA. The ends were cut back, 7 bases at V and 1 base at J, with 10 bases in the middle. This CDR3 contains 12 residues. The chain's CDR3 is CSASTGNTEAFF. In DNA form, the CDR3 reads TGCAGCGCTTCGACGGGGAACACTGAAGCTTTCTTT.

This chain links TRBV3-1 (or the pseudogene TRBV3-2) with TRBJ2-5; 8 bases fit TRBD1. Germline lookup yields CDR1 LGHDT and CDR2 YNNKEL (reference sequence). CDR3 length equals 14 residues. V gave up 7 bases and J gave up 2 bases; unmatched junction bases: 6. The CDR3: CASTQGAAQETQYF. The CDR3 bases are TGTGCCAGCACCCAGGGGGCGGCTCAAGAGACCCAGTACTTC.

This sequence joins TRBV3-1 (or the pseudogene TRBV3-2) and TRBJ2-5, with 11 bases fitting TRBD1. The V gene's germline CDR1 is LGHDT and CDR2 YNNKEL (reference sequence). Germline trimming cut 1 base from V and 5 bases from J; bases unmatched to any gene: 12. This CDR3 has 18 residues. The CDR3 DNA reads TGTGCCAGCAGCCAAGCCCCTTACCGAGGACAGGGGGCCGAGACCCAGTACTTC. The encoded protein is CASSQAPYRGQGAETQYF.

This clone occurred a few times. The rearrangement links TRBV6-2 or TRBV6-3 to TRBJ2-7; D is possibly TRBD2 (5 bases). This CDR3 has 13 residues. Germline CDR1 reads MNHEY; CDR2 reads SVGEGT. V shed 4 bases and J shed 3 bases, with 10 bases lying between them. The CDR3 region has the DNA TGTGCCAGCAGTTTCGGACTCCACTACGAGCAGTACTTC. This sequence encodes CASSFGLHYEQYF.

The chain links TRBV5-4 to TRBJ2-1, with D maybe TRBD2 (6 bases). V was trimmed by 4 bases and J by 5 bases, leaving 19 bases between them. The CDR3 covers 16 residues. Germline V lookup: CDR1 SGHNT, CDR2 YYREEE (reference sequence). The CDR3 loop reads CASSLAAWRENNEQFF. The CDR3 nucleotides are TGTGCCAGCAGCCTCGCCGCGTGGCGGGAAAACAATGAGCAGTTCTTC.

J is TRBJ2-7 and V is TRBV7-2; TRBD2 matches 10 bases. The CDR3 contains 19 residues. The V segment lost 5 bases and the J segment 0 bases; nucleotides outside the gene matches: 16. The V gene's germline CDR1 is SGHTA and CDR2 FQGNSA. The CDR3 region is CASSQGGGRLAGVSYEQYF. DNA of the CDR3: TGTGCCAGCAGCCAAGGGGGCGGGAGGCTAGCGGGGGTCTCCTACGAGCAGTACTTC.

The rearrangement joins TRBV7-3 to TRBJ2-5, with 9 bases matching TRBD1. The CDR3 spans 15 residues. V was pared by 3 bases and J by 4 bases, with 6 bases of the junction left unmatched. Germline V gene data show CDR1 as SGHTA and CDR2 as FQGTGA. The CDR3 DNA sequence: TGTGCCAGCAGCTTGGACAGGGGATTGGCAGAGACCCAGTACTTC. Translating it yields CASSLDRGLAETQYF.

The V call is TRBV28, the J call TRBJ2-7, with 8 bases identical to TRBD1. This CDR3 is built from 15 residues. The germline V gene encodes CDR1 MDHEN and CDR2 SYDVKM. V lost 7 bases, J lost 4 bases, and 12 bases stayed unmatched. The CDR3 is CASNRVARGLYEQYF. Written as DNA, the CDR3 is TGTGCCAGCAATCGCGTAGCCAGGGGGCTGTACGAGCAGTACTTC.

The J gene is TRBJ1-2, the V gene TRBV19, with 9 bases identical to TRBD1. The V gene end was trimmed by 5 bases and the J gene end by 4 bases; junction bases not matched to a gene: 11. Germline-derived CDR1 and CDR2 are LNHDA and SQIVND (reference sequence). The CDR3 spans 16 residues. CDR3 bases: TGTGCCAGTAGTTTGGGACAGGGTTCGGGGGGCTATGGCTACACCTTC. Encoded protein: CASSLGQGSGGYGYTF.

The V call is TRBV3-1 (or the pseudogene TRBV3-2), the J call TRBJ2-1; TRBD2 matches 9 bases. Per germline, CDR1 LGHDT and CDR2 YNNKEL (reference sequence). V gave up 1 base and J gave up 4 bases; unmatched junction bases: 5. CDR3 length: 16 residues. CDR3 in amino acids: CASSQGGGATYNEQFF. The CDR3 bases are TGTGCCAGCAGCCAAGGCGGGGGGGCTACTTACAATGAGCAGTTCTTC.

V gene TRBV29-1 combines with J gene TRBJ1-2, with 9 positions matching TRBD1. Germline values: CDR1 SQVTM, CDR2 ANQGSEA. The J segment lost 8 bases and the V segment lost 8 bases, leaving 9 bases of the junction unmatched. The CDR3 spans 12 residues. The CDR3 region is CSIETGGFGYTF. DNA of the CDR3: TGCAGCATAGAGACAGGGGGTTTCGGCTACACCTTC.

This clone was observed once. This chain uses TRBV5-5 with TRBJ2-2; 11 bases are shared with TRBD1. This CDR3 comprises 16 residues. Germline trimming cut 3 bases from V and 5 bases from J; bases unmatched to any gene: 6. Germline loops: CDR1 SGHKS, CDR2 YYEKEE (reference sequence). The DNA of the CDR3 is TGTGCCAGCAGCTCCTCCGGGACAGGGGGAACCGGGGAGCTGTTTTTT. It specifies CASSSSGTGGTGELFF.

This chain links TRBV5-1 with TRBJ2-7; D perhaps matches TRBD1 (5 bases). Germline CDR1 is SGHRS and CDR2 is YFSETQ. The V end lost 4 bases, the J end lost 3 bases, and 11 bases lay between the germline ends. The CDR3 is made up of 13 amino acids. CDR3 protein: CASSQNRFYEQYF. CDR3 in DNA: TGCGCCAGCAGCCAAAACAGGTTCTACGAGCAGTACTTC.

The chain carries TRBV7-3 and TRBJ2-2, with 7 nucleotides matching TRBD2. J lost 6 bases, V lost 4 bases, and 5 bases had no gene match. The CDR3 has 14 amino acids. The V gene's germline CDR1 is SGHTA and CDR2 FQGTGA. CDR3 sequence (DNA): TGTGCCAGCAGCTCGACTAGCATCCCCGGGGAGCTGTTTTTT. It codes for CASSSTSIPGELFF.

V gene TRBV21-1 combines with J gene TRBJ2-7; TRBD2 reflects the table's D call only, with no check against the DNA. TRBV21-1 is assigned pseudogene status. The CDR3 spans 15 residues. For the CDR3, the DNA is TGTGCCAGCAGCAAAGCGGAGCGGAGCTCCTACGAGCAGTACTTC. It codes for CASSKAERSSYEQYF.

The rearrangement joins TRBV12-5 to TRBJ2-2; D possibly corresponds to TRBD2 (5 bases). Germline-derived CDR1 and CDR2 are LGHNT and FRNRAP. The CDR3 is 15 amino acids. The V end was cut by 3 bases, the J end by 0 bases, with 8 bases between. CDR3 loop: CASGFYGTNTGELFF. The CDR3 region has the DNA TGTGCTAGTGGTTTCTACGGGACGAACACCGGGGAGCTGTTTTTT.

In this sample, this clone turned up once. Other nucleotide sequences from this sample produce the same CDR3. This chain joins TRBV5-1 and TRBJ1-1, with 9 bases identical to TRBD1. The CDR3 runs 14 residues. The V and J ends lost 0 bases and 3 bases, in that order; junction bases with no gene match: 0. CDR1 is SGHRS, CDR2 YFSETQ, per germline. The CDR3 coding sequence is TGCGCCAGCAGCTTGGGGACAGGGGACACTGAAGCTTTCTTT. Protein sequence: CASSLGTGDTEAFF.

In its sample, this clone ranks as medium-sized. The chain is built from TRBV20-1 and TRBJ2-5; D call uncertain. The CDR3 spans 11 residues. Germline V gene lookup returns CDR1 DFQATT and CDR2 SNEGSKA (reference sequence). Trimming stripped 4 bases from V and 1 base from J, with 4 bases between. CDR3 in amino acids: CSATVQETQYF. As DNA, the CDR3 is TGCAGTGCTACAGTCCAAGAGACCCAGTACTTC.

The chain has TRBV5-1 and TRBJ2-5, with 9 bases lining up with TRBD2. The CDR3 has 16 residues. Per germline, CDR1 SGHRS and CDR2 YFSETQ. Trimming removed 4 bases from V and 0 bases from J; junction bases left unmatched: 7. CDR3 sequence (DNA): TGCGCCAGCAGCCTCGCCCCTAGCGGGGACCAAGAGACCCAGTACTTC. Residues: CASSLAPSGDQETQYF.

CDR3 nucleotides: TGTGCCACCAGTTCCGGGACAGGGCTAAACTACGAGCAGTACTTC. It encodes CATSSGTGLNYEQYF. The gene calls are TRBV15 and TRBJ2-7; 9 bases line up with TRBD1. Germline CDR1 and CDR2: LNHNV and YYDKDF (reference sequence). Trimming took 6 bases from V and 3 from J; bases not matched to a gene: 9. The CDR3 loop spans 15 amino acids. The full variable domain, its missing parts supplied by reference TRBV15 and TRBJ2-7, is DAMVIQNPRYQVTQFGKPVTLSCSQTLNHNVMYWYQQKSSQAPKLLFHYYDKDFNNEADTPDNFQSRRPNTSFCFLDIRSPGLGDTAMYLCATSSGTGLNYEQYFGPGTRLTVT.

The chain recombines TRBV2 with TRBJ2-3, with 13 positions matching TRBD2. Germline lookup yields CDR1 SNHLY and CDR2 FYNNEI. The CDR3 totals 17 residues. The J segment lost 5 bases and the V segment lost 1 base, leaving 6 bases of the junction unmatched. CDR3 nucleotides: TGTGCCAGCAGTGAAGGACTAGCGGGAGGATCAGGAGATACGCAGTATTTT. Translated: CASSEGLAGGSGDTQYF.

The chain joins TRBV5-4 to TRBJ2-2; 8 bases align to TRBD2. The CDR3 runs 15 residues. Trimming removed 1 base from V and 7 bases from J; junction bases left unmatched: 6. Germline CDR1 SGHNT, CDR2 YYREEE (reference sequence). The CDR3 DNA reads as TGTGCCAGCAGCTTGCGGGGGGGGAGAGACGGGGAGCTGTTTTTT. Translation: CASSLRGGRDGELFF.

The chain has TRBV29-1 and TRBJ2-2, with TRBD2 as a possible D gene (6 bases). There are 13 residues in the CDR3. Germline CDR1 and CDR2: SQVTM and ANQGSEA. Trimming cost V 6 bases and J 4 bases, with 12 bases left between them. The CDR3 sequence is CSVGGVGTGELFF. The CDR3 coding sequence is TGCAGCGTCGGCGGGGTGGGCACCGGGGAGCTGTTTTTT.

V gene TRBV7-2 combines with J gene TRBJ2-3; TRBD1 matches at 7 bases. Germline assignment: CDR1 SGHTA and CDR2 FQGNSA. The CDR3 consists of 14 residues. The J segment lost 4 bases and the V segment lost 4 bases, leaving 5 bases of the junction unmatched. The chain's CDR3 is CASSWGTVPDTQYF. The CDR3 nucleotides read TGTGCCAGCAGCTGGGGGACAGTGCCAGATACGCAGTATTTT.